These 8 T cell receptor beta chains share one sample of origin, sequenced in a study of blood T cells in healthy people across ages. A J-beta primer mix and a sample-barcoded 5' primer were used in a second PCR of roughly 7 to 12 cycles. A single record per CDR3 protein comes from TCRdb applying MiXCR to the 5' RACE reads. The sample lists 730,000 or so distinct CDR3 sequences; more than 40% were seen once. Sequencing used blood. Source of these receptors: an older woman in good health.

This clonotype showed up just once. The chain uses TRBV5-1 and TRBJ2-7; D uncertain. Germline V gene lookup returns CDR1 SGHRS and CDR2 YFSETQ. Trimming stripped 2 bases from V and 2 bases from J, with 14 bases between. The length of the CDR3 is 15 residues. The CDR3 sequence: CASSFSGIDTYEQYF. The CDR3 region has the DNA TGCGCCAGCAGCTTCAGTGGTATAGACACCTACGAGCAGTACTTC.

This clonotype is a singleton in its sample. J is TRBJ1-5 and V is TRBV12-3 or TRBV12-4; no firm D call. The V gene lost 5 bases and the J gene lost 13 bases, with 18 bases spanning the gap. The CDR3 has 13 residues. In DNA form, the CDR3 reads TGTGCCAGCAGTACCCCCCTGGCCTCTTTACAGCATTTT. It is translated as CASSTPLASLQHF.

In its sample, this clonotype was seen a few times. The chain employs TRBV12-3 or TRBV12-4 and TRBJ2-3, with 7 bases identical to TRBD2. The CDR3 runs to 15 residues. With V trimmed by 2 bases and J by 4 bases, 6 bases remained unmatched. CDR3 protein: CASSLMGGSPDTQYF. CDR3 coding DNA: TGTGCCAGCAGTTTAATGGGCGGGAGCCCAGATACGCAGTATTTT.

This clonotype was detected many times. The V and J genes are TRBV5-5 and TRBJ2-6; tentative D call: TRBD2 (5 bases). There are 15 residues in the CDR3. V lost 3 bases to trimming and J lost 0 bases, with 7 bases between them. Germline CDR1 and CDR2: SGHKS and YYEKEE (reference sequence). CDR3 region: CASSWGDSGANVLTF. CDR3 in DNA: TGTGCCAGCAGCTGGGGAGACTCTGGGGCCAACGTCCTGACTTTC.

This clonotype occurred a few times. The chain uses TRBV25-1 and TRBJ2-1; D tentatively fits TRBD1 or TRBD2 (5 bases each). Germline V gene lookup returns CDR1 MGHDK and CDR2 SYGVNS. V shed 6 bases and J shed 11 bases, with 20 bases lying between them. The CDR3 runs to 14 residues. In nucleotides, the CDR3 is TGTGCCAGCAGCCATCTCCCCCGGGACGGACAGCAGTTCTTC. Residues: CASSHLPRDGQQFF.

The V gene is TRBV28, the J gene TRBJ1-1, with D unclear. V lost 7 bases to trimming and J lost 0 bases, with 24 bases between them. This CDR3 contains 18 residues. Germline V gene data show CDR1 as MDHEN and CDR2 as SYDVKM. The CDR3 here is CASTPRREVWEMNTEAFF. Here the CDR3 DNA reads TGTGCCAGCACCCCTAGGCGGGAGGTCTGGGAGATGAACACTGAAGCTTTCTTT.

This clonotype was counted between two and nine times. V gene TRBV7-9 combines with J gene TRBJ2-5, with D maybe TRBD2 (6 bases). The CDR3 runs 11 residues. The ends were cut back, 2 bases at V and 9 bases at J, with 7 bases in the middle. Germline V gene sequence: CDR1 SEHNR, CDR2 FQNEAQ (reference sequence). The CDR3 is CASSLREAQYF. CDR3 nucleotide sequence: TGTGCCAGCAGCTTAAGGGAGGCCCAGTACTTC.

The chain joins TRBV19 to TRBJ2-3; possible D gene TRBD1, 5 bases. Trimming took off 6 bases at V and 5 bases at J, with 18 bases between the two ends. The V gene's germline CDR1 is LNHDA and CDR2 SQIVND (reference sequence). The CDR3 sequence is 15 residues long. The CDR3 DNA sequence: TGTGCCAGTAGAACTCAGGGATACCATAAAGATACGCAGTATTTT. Its protein product is CASRTQGYHKDTQYF.